The 27 T cell receptor beta chains below were found in one sample sequenced in a study of blood T cells in healthy people across ages. For the second PCR, which ran for about 6 to 11 cycles, a sample-barcoded 5' primer and a J-beta primer mix were used. TCRdb re-called the 5' RACE reads through MiXCR, storing one row per CDR3 protein. Altogether 790,000 or so distinct CDR3 sequences are present, 56% being singletons, with the ten largest covering approximately 24%. The sequencing sample was made of blood. The receptors stem from a man in his forties in good health.

The rearrangement links TRBV28 to TRBJ1-2; no firm D call. The CDR3 runs 13 residues. The V gene lost 5 bases and the J gene lost 4 bases, with 11 bases spanning the gap. The germline V gene encodes CDR1 MDHEN and CDR2 SYDVKM. CDR3 sequence reads: CASSPPDIYGYTF. The CDR3 DNA follows: TGTGCCAGCAGTCCGCCAGACATCTATGGCTACACCTTC.

The rearrangement links TRBV25-1 to TRBJ2-5; possibly TRBD1 for D (6 bases). Germline CDR1 is MGHDK and CDR2 is SYGVNS. Trimming cost V 4 bases and J 5 bases, with 17 bases left between them. The CDR3 has 15 amino acids. Here the CDR3 reads CASSAAQGSGETQYF. The DNA for the CDR3 is TGTGCCAGCAGTGCAGCGCAGGGGTCTGGGGAGACCCAGTACTTC.

This clonotype appeared many times. The chain recombines TRBV6-5 with TRBJ2-5; weak D call: TRBD2 (6 bases). Germline V gene lookup returns CDR1 MNHEY and CDR2 SVGAGI. There are 14 residues in the CDR3. The V gene lost 11 bases and the J gene lost 1 base, with 17 bases spanning the gap. The CDR3 DNA sequence: TGTGCCGCCCGGGGAGGCGCGCTCCAAGAGACCCAGTACTTC. It yields the protein CAARGGALQETQYF.

This clonotype has only a few counts. This sequence joins TRBV20-1 and TRBJ2-5; D not certain. CDR1 is DFQATT, CDR2 SNEGSKA, per germline (reference sequence). The ends were cut back, 3 bases at V and 3 bases at J, with 8 bases in the middle. This CDR3 has 12 residues. CDR3 sequence: CSASPSEETQYF. CDR3 sequence (DNA): TGCAGTGCTAGCCCCTCGGAAGAGACCCAGTACTTC.

The V and J genes are TRBV4-1 and TRBJ1-6; perhaps TRBD1 as D (6 bases). The V end lost 4 bases, the J end lost 8 bases, and 21 bases lay between the germline ends. CDR1 and CDR2 (germline): MGHRA, YSYEKL. This CDR3 contains 17 residues. The CDR3 loop is CASSPLLQGGIDSPLHF. The CDR3 DNA sequence: TGCGCCAGCAGCCCGTTACTACAGGGAGGTATTGATTCACCCCTCCACTTT.

This clonotype has more than one count but fewer than ten. V and J are TRBV3-1 and TRBJ2-2, with TRBD2 identical over 12 bases. This CDR3 comprises 17 residues. The V gene's germline CDR1 is LGHDT and CDR2 YNNKEL (reference sequence). Trimming removed 4 bases from V and 0 bases from J; junction bases left unmatched: 3. CDR3: CASSRGLAGTNTGELFF. DNA for the CDR3: TGTGCCAGCAGCCGAGGACTAGCGGGGACGAACACCGGGGAGCTGTTTTTT.

V is TRBV25-1 and J is TRBJ2-3; D possibly corresponds to TRBD2 (5 bases). Germline CDR1 and CDR2: MGHDK and SYGVNS. V was shortened by 0 bases and J by 7 bases, with 14 bases between the two germline ends. The length of the CDR3 is 15 residues. This CDR3 is CASSEYMGLAYTQYF. DNA of the CDR3: TGTGCCAGCAGTGAATATATGGGCCTAGCATATACGCAGTATTTT.

This rearrangement joins TRBV18 to TRBJ2-7; D perhaps matches TRBD1 (6 bases). This CDR3 spans 13 amino acids. Germline values: CDR1 KGHSH, CDR2 LQKENI. The V end lost 5 bases, the J end lost 2 bases, and 10 bases lay between the germline ends. The CDR3: CASSSDRTYEQYF. Here the CDR3 DNA reads TGTGCCAGCTCATCCGACAGGACCTACGAGCAGTACTTC.

The gene calls are TRBV12-3 or TRBV12-4 and TRBJ2-1, with D perhaps matching TRBD1 or TRBD2 (5 bases each). CDR3 size: 15 residues. V was shortened by 6 bases and J by 2 bases, with 14 bases between the two germline ends. In nucleotides, the CDR3 is TGTGCCAGCAGCCGTTCGCAGGGAGCCTACAATGAGCAGTTCTTC. It codes for CASSRSQGAYNEQFF.

The rearrangement uses TRBV28 and TRBJ1-1; 11 bases match TRBD1. Germline CDR1 reads MDHEN; CDR2 reads SYDVKM. CDR3 length: 15 amino acids. Trimming cost V 7 bases and J 7 bases; bases outside gene matches: 11. For the CDR3, the DNA is TGTGCCAGCACCCTGGATGGACAGGGGGCCGATGAAGCTTTCTTT. It specifies CASTLDGQGADEAFF.

There are a few counts of this clonotype. The chain couples TRBV4-3 to TRBJ2-3; D might be TRBD1 or TRBD2, each matching 5 bases. V was shortened by 1 base and J by 4 bases, with 12 bases between the two germline ends. CDR3 length: 15 amino acids. The germline gives CDR1 LGHNA, CDR2 YSLEER. CDR3: CASSQGGFRADTQYF. CDR3 sequence (DNA): TGCGCCAGCAGCCAAGGGGGGTTTCGGGCAGATACGCAGTATTTT.

This clonotype has only one observation. The chain employs TRBV14 and TRBJ2-1; maybe TRBD1 (5 bases). Germline CDR1 reads SGHDN; CDR2 reads FVKESK. This CDR3 spans 13 amino acids. Trimming left V 6 bases short and J 10 bases short, with 16 bases between. The CDR3, as DNA: TGTGCCAGCAGGGGGCTAAACATGAGCGAGCAGTTCTTC. It is translated as CASRGLNMSEQFF.

This clonotype appeared a few times. The CDR3 is CSFGTSGANEQFF. CDR3 nucleotide sequence: TGCAGCTTCGGGACTAGCGGGGCCAACGAGCAGTTCTTC. The chain links TRBV29-1 to TRBJ2-1, with TRBD2 matching over 13 bases. The germline V gene has CDR1 SQVTM and CDR2 ANQGSEA. Trimming cost V 8 bases and J 10 bases; bases outside gene matches: 8. The CDR3 length is 13 residues.

The chain uses TRBV27 and TRBJ1-2, with D tentatively TRBD1 (6 bases). In germline, CDR1 is MNHEY, CDR2 SMNVEV (reference sequence). The CDR3 has 15 amino acids. V dropped 2 bases and J dropped 5 bases, with 15 bases sitting between them. For the CDR3, the DNA is TGTGCCAGCAGTTTAGTTCCAGGGGACTGGTATGGCTACACCTTC. The encoded protein is CASSLVPGDWYGYTF.

At least ten counts were recorded for this clonotype. The chain employs TRBV12-3 or TRBV12-4 and TRBJ2-3; 10 bases fit TRBD2. J was trimmed by 2 bases and V by 6 bases; bases with no gene match: 5. This CDR3 region has 15 residues. DNA for the CDR3: TGTGCCAGCAGGTCTAGCGGGAGCTTCACAGATACGCAGTATTTT. Its protein is CASRSSGSFTDTQYF.

This clonotype was observed a handful of times. The chain is built from TRBV5-1 and TRBJ2-7; D possibly corresponds to TRBD2 (6 bases). Per germline, CDR1 SGHRS and CDR2 YFSETQ. Deletions cut 5 bases from V and 3 bases from J, with 18 bases between. This CDR3 comprises 15 residues. The CDR3 reads CASRLARGEIYEQYF. In nucleotides, the CDR3 is TGCGCCAGCAGGCTAGCGAGAGGGGAAATCTACGAGCAGTACTTC.

CDR3 DNA sequence: TGCGCCAGCAGCTCCGGACAGGCCGATAATTCACCCCTCCACTTT. Amino acids: CASSSGQADNSPLHF. This rearrangement joins TRBV5-1 to TRBJ1-6; 7 bases fit TRBD1. CDR3 length: 15 residues. Germline CDR1 and CDR2: SGHRS and YFSETQ. J lost 5 bases, V lost 3 bases, and 5 bases had no gene match.

The V call is TRBV3-1, the J call TRBJ2-7; D might be TRBD1 or TRBD2, each matching 5 bases. The ends were cut back, 0 bases at V and 3 bases at J, with 9 bases in the middle. CDR3 length: 14 amino acids. The germline CDR1 and CDR2 sequences are LGHDT and YNNKEL (reference sequence). In DNA form, the CDR3 reads TGTGCCAGCAGCCAAGATCGAGGGGACTACGAGCAGTACTTC. It codes for CASSQDRGDYEQYF.

This clonotype was recorded a few times. The rearrangement joins TRBV24-1 to TRBJ2-7; D possibly corresponds to TRBD2 (7 bases). The germline CDR1 and CDR2 sequences are KGHDR and SFDVKD. The CDR3 is 13 amino acids. Trimming stripped 10 bases from V and 2 bases from J, with 14 bases between. The CDR3 DNA reads TGTGCCACAGGCGGGGGCAGCGCCTACGAGCAGTACTTC. Translated, it gives CATGGGSAYEQYF.

This clonotype was counted a single time. This CDR3 reads CSASQGRDYGYTF. The DNA of the CDR3 is TGCAGTGCTAGCCAAGGCAGGGACTATGGCTACACCTTC. The V call is TRBV20-1, the J call TRBJ1-2, with D possibly TRBD1 on 5 matching bases. Germline V gives CDR1 DFQATT, CDR2 SNEGSKA (reference sequence). V lost 3 bases, J lost 3 bases, and 11 bases lay in between. The CDR3 loop spans 13 amino acids.

This clonotype was seen more than once but under ten times. The J gene is TRBJ2-5, the V gene TRBV12-3 or TRBV12-4; D gene ambiguous. The V and J ends lost 11 bases and 1 base respectively, with 17 bases between them. The CDR3 consists of 14 residues. The CDR3 is CASRPDLPQETQYF. The CDR3 DNA reads as TGTGCCTCCCGACCCGATCTCCCCCAAGAGACCCAGTACTTC.

This sequence joins TRBV5-1 and TRBJ2-5; 11 bases are shared with TRBD2. The CDR3 sequence is 19 residues long. The ends lost 0 bases at V and 2 bases at J; junction bases unmatched: 12. Germline values: CDR1 SGHRS, CDR2 YFSETQ. CDR3 protein: CASSLAIAGGHGWQETQYF. The CDR3 coding sequence is TGCGCCAGCAGCTTGGCCATAGCGGGGGGGCACGGCTGGCAAGAGACCCAGTACTTC.

V is TRBV10-3 and J is TRBJ1-2, with D perhaps TRBD1 (5 bases). V was clipped by 5 bases and J by 8 bases, with 18 bases between them. Per the germline V gene, CDR1 is ENHRY and CDR2 is SYGVKD. The CDR3 spans 14 residues. The CDR3 protein is CAISLRQGSEGYTF. Written as DNA, the CDR3 is TGTGCCATCAGTCTACGGCAGGGAAGTGAAGGCTACACCTTC.

The J gene is TRBJ2-3, the V gene TRBV27; no clear D. CDR1 is MNHEY and CDR2 is SMNVEV in the germline V gene (reference sequence). This CDR3 region has 16 residues. Between the trimmed V and J ends, which lost 5 bases and 3 bases, there was a span of 18 bases. The CDR3 DNA sequence: TGTGCCAGCAGTACCCGGGCGAACGGAGCAACAGATACGCAGTATTTT. Protein product: CASSTRANGATDTQYF.

In this sample, this clonotype turned up a few times. This rearrangement joins TRBV2 to TRBJ2-4, with D unresolved. V gave up 5 bases and J gave up 5 bases, with 7 bases separating them. The CDR3 has 12 residues. From germline, CDR1 is SNHLY and CDR2 FYNNEI. The CDR3 region has the DNA TGTGCCAGCAGTCGGACGGAAAACATTCAGTACTTC. The encoded protein is CASSRTENIQYF.

The rearrangement joins TRBV4-3 to TRBJ2-1; no clear D gene. The closer fit of TRBJ2-7 to the DNA end suggests the J call may be wrong. Germline V lookup: CDR1 LGHNA, CDR2 YSLEER. This CDR3 region has 14 residues. The CDR3 DNA sequence: TGCGCCAGCAGCCAAGATTACTCCTACAATGAGCAGTACTTC. Amino acids: CASSQDYSYNEQYF.

This clonotype was observed a handful of times. V and J are TRBV12-3 or TRBV12-4 and TRBJ1-2, with 8 bases aligning to TRBD1. The CDR3 runs to 16 residues. Losses at the gene ends were 5 bases for V and 4 bases for J; bases not matched to a gene: 12. CDR3 nucleotide sequence: TGTGCCAGCAGTCAGAACACCGGGACAGGTTCCTATGGCTACACCTTC. This sequence encodes CASSQNTGTGSYGYTF.